Below, one T cell receptor (beta chain) is given with its context. Germline assignment: CDR1 SNHLY and CDR2 FYNNEI. The CDR3 runs 15 residues. Trimming took off 10 bases at V and 3 bases at J, with 19 bases between the two ends. Data came from immunoSEQ multiplex PCR; TCRdb stores just in-frame clones and leaves some out. This table has millions of clones, 85% to 95% appearing once. The data belong to a study of shared clonotypes between healthy human individuals. Naivety among CD8 cells was defined by CD45RO negativity and positive CCR7 selection, thereby excluding terminally differentiated effector memory CD45RA+ cells.

The source material was naive CD8+ T cells sorted from blood. The receptor's source is a man between 18 and 29 years old in good health. The chain carries TRBV2 and TRBJ2-1; D is possibly TRBD1 or TRBD2 (5 bases each). The CDR3 here is CATVRDGTNYNEQFF. CDR3 DNA: TGTGCCACGGTGCGAGACGGGACGAACTACAATGAGCAGTTCTTC. The variable domain in full, completed from reference TRBV2 and TRBJ2-1, reads EPEVTQTPSHQVTQMGQEVILRCVPISNHLYFYWYRQILGQKVEFLVSFYNNEISEKSEIFDDQFSVERPDGSNFTLKIRSTKLEDSAMYFCATVRDGTNYNEQFFGPGTRLTVL.